The entry that follows covers one TCR beta chain sequence. Here immunoSEQ multiplex PCR was the method, and the copy in TCRdb shows in-frame clones only, minus some. The data show 200,000 or so clones, roughly 79% seen once. Looked up from germline, CDR1 is SGHRS and CDR2 is YFSETQ. This CDR3 is built from 12 residues. V was cut by 0 bases and J by 6 bases, with 6 bases left in between. The record originates from a study of blood T cell repertoires in COVID-19. Sequencing was performed on peripheral blood. The rearrangement links TRBV5-1 to TRBJ1-1; D is unclear. The receptor was derived from a woman of 80 years or more with COVID-19, enrolled during active disease. CDR3 region: CASSLGGPEAFF. CDR3 nucleotides: TGCGCCAGCAGCTTGGGTGGCCCTGAAGCTTTCTTT.